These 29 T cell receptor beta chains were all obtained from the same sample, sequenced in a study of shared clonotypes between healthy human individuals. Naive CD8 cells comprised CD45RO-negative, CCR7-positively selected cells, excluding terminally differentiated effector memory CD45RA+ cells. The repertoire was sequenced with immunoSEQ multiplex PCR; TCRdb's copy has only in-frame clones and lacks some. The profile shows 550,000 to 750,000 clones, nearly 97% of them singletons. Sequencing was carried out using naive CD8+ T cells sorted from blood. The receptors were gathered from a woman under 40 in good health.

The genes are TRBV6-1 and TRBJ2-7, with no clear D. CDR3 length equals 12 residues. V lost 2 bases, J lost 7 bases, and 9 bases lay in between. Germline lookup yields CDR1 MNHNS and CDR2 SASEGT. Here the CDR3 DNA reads TGTGCCAGCAGTGAACTGCCCCGGGAGCAGTACTTC. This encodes CASSELPREQYF.

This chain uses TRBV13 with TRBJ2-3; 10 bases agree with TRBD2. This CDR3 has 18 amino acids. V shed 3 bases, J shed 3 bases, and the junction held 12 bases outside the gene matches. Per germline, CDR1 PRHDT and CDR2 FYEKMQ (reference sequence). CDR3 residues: CASSLGQHGTSETDTQYF. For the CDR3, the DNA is TGTGCCAGCAGCTTGGGGCAACACGGGACTAGCGAGACAGATACGCAGTATTTT.

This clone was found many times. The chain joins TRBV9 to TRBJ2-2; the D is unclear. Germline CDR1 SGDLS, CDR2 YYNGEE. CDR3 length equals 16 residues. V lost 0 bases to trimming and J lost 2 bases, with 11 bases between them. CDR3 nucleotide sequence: TGTGCCAGCAGCGTAGAGGCTATCTTAAACACCGGGGAGCTGTTTTTT. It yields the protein CASSVEAILNTGELFF.

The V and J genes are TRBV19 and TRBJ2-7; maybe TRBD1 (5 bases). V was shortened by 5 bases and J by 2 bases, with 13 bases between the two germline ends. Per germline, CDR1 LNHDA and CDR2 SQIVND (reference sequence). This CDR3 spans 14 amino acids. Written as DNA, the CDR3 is TGTGCCAGTAGTTTGGGCCAAGGGGCCTACGAGCAGTACTTC. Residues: CASSLGQGAYEQYF. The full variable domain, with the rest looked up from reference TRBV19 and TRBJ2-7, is DGGITQSPKYLFRKEGQNVTLSCEQNLNHDAMYWYRQDPGQGLRLIYYSQIVNDFQKGDIAEGYSVSREKKESFPLTVTSAQKNPTAFYLCASSLGQGAYEQYFGPGTRLTVT.

CDR3 nucleotide sequence: TGTGCCAGCACCCAGGGGGGCGGATACGAGCAGTACTTC. This translates into CASTQGGGYEQYF. The chain combines TRBV7-9 with TRBJ2-7; TRBD1 might be the D (7 bases). Germline V gives CDR1 SEHNR, CDR2 FQNEAQ (reference sequence). The CDR3 length is 13 residues. V lost 7 bases, J lost 4 bases, and 14 bases lay in between.

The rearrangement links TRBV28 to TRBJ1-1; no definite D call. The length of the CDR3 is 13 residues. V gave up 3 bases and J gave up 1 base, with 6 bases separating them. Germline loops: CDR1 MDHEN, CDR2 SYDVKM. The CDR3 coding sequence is TGTGCCAGCAGTTTTCGACGGAACACTGAAGCTTTCTTT. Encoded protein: CASSFRRNTEAFF.

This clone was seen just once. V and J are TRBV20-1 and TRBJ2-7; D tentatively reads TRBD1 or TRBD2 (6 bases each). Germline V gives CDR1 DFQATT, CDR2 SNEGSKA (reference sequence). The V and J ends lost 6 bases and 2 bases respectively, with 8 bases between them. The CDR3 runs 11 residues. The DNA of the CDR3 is TGCAGTGCAAGGGGGGCCTACGAGCAGTACTTC. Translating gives CSARGAYEQYF.

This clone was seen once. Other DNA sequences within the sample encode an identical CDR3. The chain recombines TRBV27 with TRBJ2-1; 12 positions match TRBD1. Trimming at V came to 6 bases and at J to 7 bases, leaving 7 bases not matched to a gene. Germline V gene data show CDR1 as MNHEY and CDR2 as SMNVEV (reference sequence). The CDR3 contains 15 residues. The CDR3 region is CASSTGTGGRNEQFF. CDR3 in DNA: TGTGCCAGCAGCACCGGGACAGGGGGCCGGAATGAGCAGTTCTTC.

The chain's CDR3 is CASTLWPRSYNEQFF. Written as DNA, the CDR3 is TGTGCCAGCACCTTGTGGCCACGTTCCTACAATGAGCAGTTCTTC. V and J are TRBV7-8 and TRBJ2-1, with no clear D. The CDR3 consists of 15 residues. In germline, CDR1 is SGHVS, CDR2 FQNEAQ. The V end lost 7 bases, the J end lost 1 base, and 14 bases lay between the germline ends.

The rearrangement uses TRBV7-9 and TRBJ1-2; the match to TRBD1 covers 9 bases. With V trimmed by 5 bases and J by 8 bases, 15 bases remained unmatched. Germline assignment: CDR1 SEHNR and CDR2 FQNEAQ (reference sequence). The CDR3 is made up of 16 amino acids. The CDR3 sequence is CASSRPRQGEEGGYTF. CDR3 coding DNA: TGTGCCAGCAGCAGACCCCGACAGGGGGAGGAGGGCGGCTACACCTTC. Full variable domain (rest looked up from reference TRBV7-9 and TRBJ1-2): DTGVSQNPRHKITKRGQNVTFRCDPISEHNRLYWYRQTLGQGPEFLTYFQNEAQLEKSRLLSDRFSAERPKGSFSTLEIQRTEQGDSAMYLCASSRPRQGEEGGYTFGSGTRLTVV.

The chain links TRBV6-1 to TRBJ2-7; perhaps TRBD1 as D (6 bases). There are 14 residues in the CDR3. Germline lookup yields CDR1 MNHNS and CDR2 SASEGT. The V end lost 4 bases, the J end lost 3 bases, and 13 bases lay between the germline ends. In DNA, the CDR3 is TGTGCCAGCAGTGCACCGGGACACCGCTACGAGCAGTACTTC. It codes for CASSAPGHRYEQYF.

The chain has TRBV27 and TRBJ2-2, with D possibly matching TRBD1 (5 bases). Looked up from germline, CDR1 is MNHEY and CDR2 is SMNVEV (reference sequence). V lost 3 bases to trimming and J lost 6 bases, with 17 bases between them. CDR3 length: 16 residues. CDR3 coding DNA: TGTGCCAGCAGTTTGGCGGCAGGGCGAGTTGCCGGGGAGCTGTTTTTT. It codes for CASSLAAGRVAGELFF.

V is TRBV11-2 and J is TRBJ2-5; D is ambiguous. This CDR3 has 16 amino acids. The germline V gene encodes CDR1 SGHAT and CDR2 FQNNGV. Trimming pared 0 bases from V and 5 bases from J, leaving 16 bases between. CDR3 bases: TGTGCCAGCAGCTTAGATTCTACCGGTACTTGGGAGACCCAGTACTTC. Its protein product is CASSLDSTGTWETQYF.

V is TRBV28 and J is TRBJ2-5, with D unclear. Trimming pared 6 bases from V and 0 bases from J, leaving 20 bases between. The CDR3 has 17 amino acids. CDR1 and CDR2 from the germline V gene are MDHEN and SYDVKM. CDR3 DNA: TGTGCCAGCAGATTAACCTTGTTTTCGAAAAACCAAGAGACCCAGTACTTC. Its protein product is CASRLTLFSKNQETQYF.

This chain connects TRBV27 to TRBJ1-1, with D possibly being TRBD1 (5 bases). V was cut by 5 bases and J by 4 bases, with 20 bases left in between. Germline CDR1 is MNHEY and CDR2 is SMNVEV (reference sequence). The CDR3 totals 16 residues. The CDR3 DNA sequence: TGTGCCAGCAGTCCCCCTAGACAGTGGCGTGGCACTGAAGCTTTCTTT. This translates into CASSPPRQWRGTEAFF.

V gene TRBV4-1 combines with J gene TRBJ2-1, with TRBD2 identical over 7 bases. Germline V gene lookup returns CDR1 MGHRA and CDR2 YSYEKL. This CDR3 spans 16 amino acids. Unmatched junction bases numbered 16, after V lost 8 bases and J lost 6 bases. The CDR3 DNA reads TGCGCCAGCCGCGGACTAGTTCAAGGCTTGGTCAATGAGCAGTTCTTC. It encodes CASRGLVQGLVNEQFF.

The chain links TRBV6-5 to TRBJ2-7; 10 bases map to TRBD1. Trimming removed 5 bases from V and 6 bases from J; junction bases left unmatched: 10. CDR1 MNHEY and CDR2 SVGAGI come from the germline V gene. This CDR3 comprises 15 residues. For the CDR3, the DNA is TGTGCCAGCAGTCCTGGACAGACAGGGGGCCTCGAGCAGTACTTC. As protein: CASSPGQTGGLEQYF.

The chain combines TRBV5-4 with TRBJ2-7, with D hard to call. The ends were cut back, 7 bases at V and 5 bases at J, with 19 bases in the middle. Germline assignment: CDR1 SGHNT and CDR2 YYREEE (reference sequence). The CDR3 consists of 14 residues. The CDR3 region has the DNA TGTGCCAGCTGGCTCGAGACGAGAGCTGACGAGCAGTACTTC. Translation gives CASWLETRADEQYF.

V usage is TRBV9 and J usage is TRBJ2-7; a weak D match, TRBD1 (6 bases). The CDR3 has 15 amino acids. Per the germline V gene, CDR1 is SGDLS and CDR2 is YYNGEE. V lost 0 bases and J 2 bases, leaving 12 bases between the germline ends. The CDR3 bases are TGTGCCAGCAGCGTAGCACCCGACAGGACCTACGAGCAGTACTTC. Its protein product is CASSVAPDRTYEQYF.

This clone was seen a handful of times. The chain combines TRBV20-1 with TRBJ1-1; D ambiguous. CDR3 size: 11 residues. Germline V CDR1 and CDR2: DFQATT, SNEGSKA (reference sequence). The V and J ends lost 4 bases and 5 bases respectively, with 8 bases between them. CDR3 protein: CSATSGTEAFF. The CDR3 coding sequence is TGCAGTGCTACTAGTGGTACTGAAGCTTTCTTT.

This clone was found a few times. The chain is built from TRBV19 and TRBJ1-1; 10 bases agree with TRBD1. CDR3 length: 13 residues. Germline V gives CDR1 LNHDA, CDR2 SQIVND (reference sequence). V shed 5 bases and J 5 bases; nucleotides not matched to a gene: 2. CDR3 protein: CASSWTGGTEAFF. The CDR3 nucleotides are TGTGCCAGTAGTTGGACAGGGGGAACTGAAGCTTTCTTT.

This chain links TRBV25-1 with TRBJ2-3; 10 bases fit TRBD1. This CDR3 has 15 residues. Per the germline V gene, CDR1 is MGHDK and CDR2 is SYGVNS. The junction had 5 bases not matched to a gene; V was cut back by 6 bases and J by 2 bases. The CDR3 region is CASSDGQGVTDTQYF. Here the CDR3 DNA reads TGTGCCAGCAGCGACGGACAGGGGGTCACAGATACGCAGTATTTT.

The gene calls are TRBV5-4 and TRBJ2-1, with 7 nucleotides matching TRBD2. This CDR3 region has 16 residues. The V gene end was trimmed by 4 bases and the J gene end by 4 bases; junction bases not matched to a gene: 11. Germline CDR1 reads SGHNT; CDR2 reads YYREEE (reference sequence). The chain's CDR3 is CASSPGGPRIYNEQFF. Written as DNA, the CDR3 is TGTGCCAGCAGCCCGGGAGGCCCCCGAATTTACAATGAGCAGTTCTTC.

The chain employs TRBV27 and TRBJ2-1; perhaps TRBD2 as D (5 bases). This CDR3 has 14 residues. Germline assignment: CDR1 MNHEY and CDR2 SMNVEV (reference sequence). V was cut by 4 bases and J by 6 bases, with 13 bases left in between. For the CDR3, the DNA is TGTGCCAGCAGTTATCACAGCGGTCCCAATGAGCAGTTCTTC. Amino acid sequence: CASSYHSGPNEQFF.

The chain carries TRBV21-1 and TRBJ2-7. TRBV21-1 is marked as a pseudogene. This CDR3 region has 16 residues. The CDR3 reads CASSKGALERNDEQYF. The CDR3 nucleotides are TGTGCCAGCAGCAAAGGGGCGCTAGAACGTAACGACGAGCAGTACTTC.

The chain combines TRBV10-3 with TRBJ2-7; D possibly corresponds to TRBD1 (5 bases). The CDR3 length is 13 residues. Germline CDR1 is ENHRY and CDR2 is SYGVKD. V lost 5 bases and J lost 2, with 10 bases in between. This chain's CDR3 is CAISWGSTYEQYF. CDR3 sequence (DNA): TGTGCCATCAGTTGGGGCTCAACCTACGAGCAGTACTTC.

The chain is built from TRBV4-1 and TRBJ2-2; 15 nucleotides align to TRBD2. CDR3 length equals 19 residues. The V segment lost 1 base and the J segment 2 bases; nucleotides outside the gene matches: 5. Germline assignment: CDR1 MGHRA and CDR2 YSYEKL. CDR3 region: CASSQVGLAGGPNTGELFF. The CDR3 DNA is TGCGCCAGCAGCCAAGTAGGACTAGCGGGAGGGCCCAACACCGGGGAGCTGTTTTTT.

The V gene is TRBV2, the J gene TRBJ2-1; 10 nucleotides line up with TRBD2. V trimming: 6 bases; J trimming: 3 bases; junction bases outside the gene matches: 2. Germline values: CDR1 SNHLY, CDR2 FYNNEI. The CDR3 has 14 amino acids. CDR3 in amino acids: CASSASGGYNEQFF. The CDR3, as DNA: TGTGCCAGCAGCGCTAGCGGGGGCTACAATGAGCAGTTCTTC.

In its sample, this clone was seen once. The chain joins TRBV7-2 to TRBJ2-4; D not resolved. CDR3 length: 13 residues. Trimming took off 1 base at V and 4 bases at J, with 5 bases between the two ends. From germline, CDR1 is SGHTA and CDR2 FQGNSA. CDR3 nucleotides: TGTGCCAGCAGCTTAGGAGAGAAAAACATTCAGTACTTC. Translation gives CASSLGEKNIQYF.